A selection of T cell receptor beta chains follows, all from one sample in a study of cytomegalovirus exposure and HLA in healthy donors. Sequencing used immunoSEQ multiplex PCR; TCRdb keeps in-frame clones, though not all of them. This sample's table has tens of thousands of clones. Sequencing was performed on PBMCs. The receptors originated from a woman in her thirties or forties in good health and CMV-seronegative. Both conserved end residues are part of each CDR3. The D gene is left open where the match is weak.

j_call d_call v_call cdr3_nt cdr3_aa
TRBJ1-6 TRBD1 TRBV28 TGTGCCAGCAGTTTATGGACCGGGACAGGGAAGGATTCACCCCTCCACTTT CASSLWTGTGKDSPLHF
TRBJ2-2 - TRBV29-1 TGCAGCGTTGAGGACATCGAAGGCGGGGAGCTGTTTTTT CSVEDIEGGELFF
TRBJ2-2 - TRBV9 TGTGCCAGCAGCGTTGAGTATAGCGGTCCCGGGGAGCTGTTTTTT CASSVEYSGPGELFF
TRBJ2-1 TRBD1 TRBV30 TGTGCCTGGGATCCGGGACAGGGTTACAATGAGCAGTTCTTC CAWDPGQGYNEQFF
TRBJ2-5 - TRBV5-1 TGCGCCAGCAGCCCCAGGGGGGCAGCCGAGACCCAGTACTTC CASSPRGAAETQYF
TRBJ1-2 - TRBV6-5 TGTGCCAGCAGTTATTCTGGGACTGCCTGGGGTTATGGCTACACCTTC CASSYSGTAWGYGYTF
TRBJ2-3 - TRBV20-1 TGCAGGGTAGAGCGAACAGATACGCAGTATTTT CRVERTDTQYF
TRBJ1-1 - TRBV28 TGTGCCAGCTCTCCCGCCTTAAACAGTGAAGCTTTCTTT CASSPALNSEAFF
TRBJ1-2 - TRBV7-2 TGTGCCAGCAGCTTAGAGCAGGTCGGCGGCTACACCTTC CASSLEQVGGYTF
TRBJ1-1 TRBD1 TRBV7-9 TGTGCCAGCAGCCCCGGGACAGGAAGGAACACTGAAGCTTTCTTT CASSPGTGRNTEAFF
TRBJ1-1 - TRBV10-3 TGTGCCATCAGTGAGTACATGAACACTGAAGCTTTCTTT CAISEYMNTEAFF
TRBJ1-2 TRBD1 TRBV6-5 TGTGCCAGCAGGCGCCCGGGACAGGGGCATGGCTACACCTTC CASRRPGQGHGYTF
TRBJ2-7 TRBD1 TRBV7-8 TGTGCCAGCAGCTTAGCCCCGGGACAGGGAACCGACTACGAGCAGTACTTC CASSLAPGQGTDYEQYF
TRBJ2-5 TRBD2 TRBV19 TGTGCCAGTAGTATAGATGCGGGGGGACTAGCGGGAGTAGAGACCCAGTACTTC CASSIDAGGLAGVETQYF
TRBJ2-7 - TRBV30 TGTGCCTGGTCGGGGGTCCTCTACGAGCAGTACTTC CAWSGVLYEQYF
TRBJ2-7 TRBD1 TRBV2 TGTGCCAGCAAAGACAGGGCGATCGACGAGCAGTACTTC CASKDRAIDEQYF
TRBJ2-7 - TRBV7-2 TGTGCCAGCAGCTTAACAGGCAGGGACACCTACGAGCAGTACTTC CASSLTGRDTYEQYF
TRBJ1-2 TRBD1 TRBV11-2 TGTGCCAGCAGCTCTCGTGTACCAGGGGGTGCCTATGGCTACACCTTC CASSSRVPGGAYGYTF
TRBJ1-2 - TRBV5-6 TGTGCCAGCAGCTTTACAGCGGGCGATGGCTACACCTTC CASSFTAGDGYTF
TRBJ2-7 - TRBV4-2 TGTGCCAGCAGCCAGGTCGCCGGGAAAGGTACCTACGAGCAGTACTTC CASSQVAGKGTYEQYF
TRBJ2-5 TRBD2 TRBV4-2 TGTGCCAGCAGCCAAGATGGGAGCGGGGGGGCCCGGGAGACCCAGTACTTC CASSQDGSGGARETQYF
TRBJ1-2 - TRBV19 TGTGCCAGTAGTACGGGGGGCGCGGACTATGGCTACACCTTC CASSTGGADYGYTF
TRBJ2-7 - TRBV4-2 TGTGCCAGCAGCCAAGACCGCCCCGGAAGCGGTACCTCCTACGAGCAGTACTTC CASSQDRPGSGTSYEQYF